This paragraph reports one T cell receptor (beta chain). The antigen is undetermined. Germline V gives CDR1 WSHSY, CDR2 SAAADI. CDR3 length equals 14 residues. V lost 4 bases, J lost 6 bases, and 15 bases lay in between. These data come from a study of radiation and T cells in renal cell carcinoma. Study conclusions and caveats: Pretreatment tumor biopsies were lacking, so baseline clonotypes are unknown.

Time point: blood 4 weeks post-SBRT, at nephrectomy. Sample treatment: 15 Gy SBRT to primary tumor, nephrectomy 4 weeks later. Nephrectomy followed 15 Gy stereotactic body radiation by 4 weeks. Produced via immunoSEQ multiplex PCR; TCRdb's table is partial and in-frame only. The profile shows about 90,000 clones, roughly 80% of them singletons. This specimen consisted of blood, obtained from a patient whose treatment included radiotherapy and nephrectomy. This receptor was taken from a man in his forties or fifties with renal cell carcinoma. The genes are TRBV10-2 and TRBJ1-2; a possible D gene is TRBD1 (5 bases). DNA of the CDR3: TGCGCCAGCAGTGCGGCCAGGGTGATGAATGGCTACACCTTC. This translates into CASSAARVMNGYTF.